The 17 T cell receptor beta chains in this list originate from one sample, sequenced in a study of control samples from healthy donors and cancer patients. Method: immunoSEQ multiplex PCR; TCRdb's copy keeps in-frame clones and lacks some. The data show roughly 100,000 clones, over 85% seen once. The material sequenced was blood. These receptors all come from a human donor in good health. The donor label of this sample is uncertain.

This clone turned up a few times. The CDR3 DNA follows: TGCGCCAGCAGCAGCCAACAGGGGGGAATCACAGATACGCAGTATTTT. Its translation: CASSSQQGGITDTQYF. The gene calls are TRBV5-1 and TRBJ2-3; 8 bases map to TRBD1. With 4 bases clipped from V and 2 bases from J, the junction kept 9 bases outside the gene matches. This CDR3 is built from 16 residues. CDR1 SGHRS and CDR2 YFSETQ come from the germline V gene.

The V and J genes are TRBV19 and TRBJ1-5; D is ambiguous. CDR3 size: 14 residues. V was clipped by 2 bases and J by 8 bases, with 13 bases between them. From germline, CDR1 is LNHDA and CDR2 SQIVND (reference sequence). The CDR3 DNA follows: TGTGCCAGTAGTATATGGAATTTACCCAAGCCCCAGCATTTT. This sequence encodes CASSIWNLPKPQHF. The complete variable domain, with remaining parts taken from reference TRBV19 and TRBJ1-5, reads DGGITQSPKYLFRKEGQNVTLSCEQNLNHDAMYWYRQDPGQGLRLIYYSQIVNDFQKGDIAEGYSVSREKKESFPLTVTSAQKNPTAFYLCASSIWNLPKPQHFGDGTRLSIL.

The chain links TRBV19 to TRBJ1-1; D gene ambiguous. This CDR3 contains 13 residues. Germline V CDR1 and CDR2: LNHDA, SQIVND (reference sequence). The ends were cut back, 4 bases at V and 0 bases at J, with 6 bases in the middle. CDR3 region: CASSNKMNTEAFF. DNA of the CDR3: TGTGCCAGTAGTAATAAAATGAACACTGAAGCTTTCTTT.

The rearrangement links TRBV14 to TRBJ1-2; D unclear. With 0 bases removed from V and 4 bases from J, the gap between germline ends came to 12 bases. Germline values: CDR1 SGHDN, CDR2 FVKESK. The CDR3 spans 15 residues. Here the CDR3 DNA reads TGTGCCAGCAGCCAAGATTCCAGGTGGGCCTATGGCTACACCTTC. Translating gives CASSQDSRWAYGYTF.

This rearrangement joins TRBV19 to TRBJ1-2; D gene ambiguous. CDR1 LNHDA and CDR2 SQIVND come from the germline V gene (reference sequence). V was shortened by 5 bases and J by 2 bases, with 12 bases between the two germline ends. There are 14 residues in the CDR3. In DNA form, the CDR3 reads TGTGCCAGTAGTCCTACGACGGGGAACTATGGCTACACCTTC. Its translation is CASSPTTGNYGYTF.

The chain carries TRBV12-3 or TRBV12-4 and TRBJ2-2; the D gene is possibly TRBD1 (6 bases). CDR3 length: 13 residues. V lost 8 bases to trimming and J lost 1 base, with 8 bases between them. DNA of the CDR3: TGTGCCAGCGGGGGACAGAACACCGGGGAGCTGTTTTTT. It translates to CASGGQNTGELFF.

With respect to this clone: The sample has other DNA sequences that encode this CDR3 too. The chain links TRBV6-5 to TRBJ2-5, with D perhaps matching TRBD1 (6 bases). Deletions cut 2 bases from V and 5 bases from J, with 12 bases between. The CDR3 sequence is 14 residues long. Germline CDR1 is MNHEY and CDR2 is SVGAGI. The CDR3 coding sequence is TGTGCCAGCAGTTACGGTGGGGGCGGGGAGACCCAGTACTTC. Protein: CASSYGGGGETQYF.

V is TRBV2 and J is TRBJ2-2, with D perhaps TRBD1 (6 bases). The CDR3 runs to 15 residues. Trimming removed 9 bases from V and 5 bases from J, with 19 bases in between. CDR1 is SNHLY, CDR2 FYNNEI, per germline. The CDR3 sequence is CASGEQGIATGELFF. In DNA form, the CDR3 reads TGTGCCAGTGGAGAACAGGGAATTGCTACCGGGGAGCTGTTTTTT.

This clone showed up just once. The chain recombines TRBV6-2 or TRBV6-3 with TRBJ2-3; D remains ambiguous. Trimming left V 5 bases short and J 2 bases short, with 2 bases between. CDR3 size: 11 residues. Germline V CDR1 and CDR2: MNHEY, SVGEGT. The DNA for the CDR3 is TGTGCCAGCAGTGACACAGATACGCAGTATTTT. This sequence encodes CASSDTDTQYF.

The J gene is TRBJ2-7, the V gene TRBV6-5; possibly TRBD1 for D (6 bases). This CDR3 comprises 13 residues. CDR1 MNHEY and CDR2 SVGAGI come from the germline V gene. V was pared by 6 bases and J by 3 bases, with 12 bases between. The CDR3 spells CASSKEGGYEQYF. Here the CDR3 DNA reads TGTGCCAGCAGCAAGGAAGGGGGCTACGAGCAGTACTTC.

V usage is TRBV5-6 and J usage is TRBJ2-2; 9 bases align to TRBD2. V was clipped by 1 base and J by 3 bases; unmatched bases: 4. CDR1 and CDR2 (germline): SGHDT, YYEEEE. CDR3 length equals 16 residues. CDR3 amino acids: CASSLWLAGYTGELFF. The CDR3 nucleotides are TGTGCCAGCAGCTTGTGGCTAGCGGGGTACACCGGGGAGCTGTTTTTT.

The chain has TRBV9 and TRBJ1-1; D is unclear. The CDR3 extends over 14 amino acids. The V gene's germline CDR1 is SGDLS and CDR2 YYNGEE. Trimming shortened V by 0 bases and J by 1 base, and 7 bases separated the two germline ends. CDR3 residues: CASSVAKGNTEAFF. CDR3 bases: TGTGCCAGCAGCGTAGCGAAGGGGAACACTGAAGCTTTCTTT.

The V call is TRBV7-9, the J call TRBJ2-1, with 8 bases fitting TRBD1. The ends lost 5 bases at V and 1 base at J; junction bases unmatched: 7. The CDR3 runs to 16 residues. Germline CDR1 reads SEHNR; CDR2 reads FQNEAQ (reference sequence). CDR3 sequence (DNA): TGTGCCAGCAGCCCCTACGGACAGGGATCCTACAATGAGCAGTTCTTC. Translated: CASSPYGQGSYNEQFF.

This sequence joins TRBV4-1 and TRBJ1-1; the D gene is possibly TRBD1 (5 bases). V lost 2 bases and J lost 4, with 11 bases in between. CDR1 is MGHRA, CDR2 YSYEKL, per germline. This CDR3 comprises 14 residues. The CDR3 DNA reads as TGCGCCAGCAGCCAACCTCAGGGCGGCACTGAAGCTTTCTTT. Translation gives CASSQPQGGTEAFF.

CDR3 protein: CASTRAGEGSPLHF. The CDR3 bases are TGTGCCAGCACCAGGGCCGGGGAGGGTTCACCCCTCCACTTT. The chain carries TRBV7-9 and TRBJ1-6; D may be TRBD1 (5 bases). This CDR3 region has 14 residues. CDR1 and CDR2 (germline): SEHNR, FQNEAQ (reference sequence). Trimming removed 7 bases from V and 9 bases from J, with 16 bases in between.

The chain uses TRBV18 and TRBJ2-1, with a weak D call TRBD1 (5 bases). The CDR3 contains 15 residues. Trimming pared 3 bases from V and 8 bases from J, leaving 17 bases between. Per the germline V gene, CDR1 is KGHSH and CDR2 is LQKENI. The CDR3 bases are TGTGCCAGCTCACCGCAGGGTGTTTCGATACATGAGCAGTTCTTC. The encoded protein is CASSPQGVSIHEQFF.

The chain joins TRBV28 to TRBJ2-1; D not resolved. The V and J ends lost 5 bases and 5 bases respectively, with 7 bases between them. The CDR3 has 12 residues. In germline, CDR1 is MDHEN, CDR2 SYDVKM. Written as DNA, the CDR3 is TGTGCCAGCAGTCTGCTGAACAATGAGCAGTTCTTC. This sequence encodes CASSLLNNEQFF.